The present T cell receptor beta chain was sequenced within a study of cytomegalovirus exposure and HLA in healthy donors. At the level of the study: Previous work identified 90 million to 130 million unique TCR beta sequences from about 179 million T cells.

Primers for the PCR totalled 60 Vbeta and 13 Jbeta. Measured with immunoSEQ multiplex PCR; TCRdb has only the in-frame clones, and not every one. The data contain more than 80,000 clones, 65% to 75% of them singletons. Notes on this clone: Its target is not known.

Trimming at V came to 4 bases and at J to 2 bases, leaving 8 bases not matched to a gene. Per germline, CDR1 SGHRS and CDR2 YFSETQ. The CDR3 has 16 residues. The study, taken as a whole, reports: Sequencing likely caused a cluster of highly shared sequence variants. Specificity for CMV antigens was confirmed in vitro for three of the CMV-associated chains. Reports state that TCR beta sequences accurately predicted most subjects' HLA-A and HLA-B alleles.

The chain recombines TRBV5-1 with TRBJ1-4; 7 bases align to TRBD1. This TCR was sampled from a man aged 60 to 75 in good health and CMV-seronegative. The sequencing input was PBMCs. The CDR3, as DNA: TGCGCCAGCAGCCAAAAGGGACAGCGTACTAATGAAAAACTGTTTTTT. Translating it yields CASSQKGQRTNEKLFF.